The next 15 T cell receptor beta chains were all read from a single sample in a study of blood T cell repertoires in COVID-19. Libraries were prepared by immunoSEQ multiplex PCR; TCRdb keeps only in-frame clonotypes and omits some of them. The table shows about 100,000 clones, with around 85% occurring only once. The material sequenced was peripheral blood. Receptors were obtained from a woman older than 75 with active or convalescent COVID-19.

The V and J genes are TRBV29-1 and TRBJ2-3; a possible D gene is TRBD2 (5 bases). CDR1 is SQVTM and CDR2 is ANQGSEA in the germline V gene. The CDR3 is 12 residues long. V lost 5 bases to trimming and J lost 5 bases, with 11 bases between them. The CDR3 sequence: CSVNQGGDTQYF. For the CDR3, the DNA is TGCAGCGTTAACCAAGGAGGAGATACGCAGTATTTT.

Note on this clone: Sequence at one end of the junction differs from germline and may be a read error. The gene calls are TRBV6-5 and TRBJ2-7; D is possibly TRBD2 (6 bases). Germline CDR1 reads MNHEY; CDR2 reads SVGAGI. The CDR3 covers 15 residues. CDR3 region: CASSDSGGLSYEQYF. For the CDR3, the DNA is TGTGCCAGCAGTGACTCCGGAGGGCTCTCCTACGAGCAGTACTTC.

This chain joins TRBV28 and TRBJ1-2; D remains unclear. Germline V gives CDR1 MDHEN, CDR2 SYDVKM. There are 13 residues in the CDR3. Trimming removed 1 base at V and 6 bases at J, with 9 bases between. The chain's CDR3 is CASSLFRSNGYTF. The CDR3 DNA follows: TGTGCCAGCAGTTTATTCAGAAGTAATGGCTACACCTTC.

V is TRBV19 and J is TRBJ1-1; 7 bases align to TRBD1. The CDR3 extends over 15 amino acids. V dropped 6 bases and J dropped 1; count of bases not matched to a gene: 8. Germline-derived CDR1 and CDR2 are LNHDA and SQIVND (reference sequence). CDR3: CASSLYGTANTEAFF. DNA of the CDR3: TGTGCCAGTAGCCTATACGGGACAGCGAACACTGAAGCTTTCTTT.

V usage is TRBV7-8 and J usage is TRBJ1-4, with 11 bases matching TRBD1. There are 14 residues in the CDR3. Germline CDR1 SGHVS, CDR2 FQNEAQ. V was clipped by 5 bases and J by 8 bases; unmatched bases: 4. CDR3 region: CASSRDRGGEKLFF. The CDR3 DNA reads as TGTGCCAGCAGCCGGGACAGGGGGGGAGAAAAACTGTTTTTT.

This clone was seen a few times. The rearrangement uses TRBV19 and TRBJ1-4, with D possibly TRBD1 on 6 matching bases. Trimming took 4 bases from V and 0 from J, leaving 9 bases between them. This CDR3 contains 15 residues. The germline V gene has CDR1 LNHDA and CDR2 SQIVND (reference sequence). As DNA, the CDR3 is TGTGCCAGTAGTACAGGGGTTGCAACTAATGAAAAACTGTTTTTT. Protein: CASSTGVATNEKLFF.

The chain employs TRBV9 and TRBJ2-1, with a weak D call TRBD1 (6 bases). The CDR3 spans 14 residues. The V gene lost 0 bases and the J gene lost 5 bases, with 9 bases spanning the gap. The germline CDR1 and CDR2 sequences are SGDLS and YYNGEE. The CDR3 sequence: CASSVEGQNNEQFF. Here the CDR3 DNA reads TGTGCCAGCAGCGTAGAAGGACAGAACAATGAGCAGTTCTTC.

V is TRBV19 and J is TRBJ1-5; possibly TRBD1 for D (5 bases). CDR1 and CDR2 (germline): LNHDA, SQIVND (reference sequence). This CDR3 contains 17 residues. V lost 4 bases and J lost 1, with 17 bases in between. The CDR3 DNA follows: TGTGCCAGTAGTAGTAACCCAGGAGGGGAGAGCAATCAGCCCCAGCATTTT. Residues: CASSSNPGGESNQPQHF.

V gene TRBV7-9 combines with J gene TRBJ2-5; a possible D gene is TRBD2 (6 bases). This CDR3 is 17 amino acids long. V gave up 2 bases and J gave up 3 bases, with 19 bases separating them. Germline loops: CDR1 SEHNR, CDR2 FQNEAQ (reference sequence). CDR3 coding DNA: TGTGCCAGCAGCTTACCAGGAGGGACCCGAGGCAAAGAGACCCAGTACTTC. It yields the protein CASSLPGGTRGKETQYF.

A single count supports this clone. DNA of the CDR3: TGTGCCAGCAGTGATACACTAGCGGGAGATACGCAGTATTTT. This sequence encodes CASSDTLAGDTQYF. The chain employs TRBV6-4 and TRBJ2-3; 9 positions match TRBD2. This CDR3 is 14 amino acids long. The germline gives CDR1 MRHNA, CDR2 SNTAGT. V lost 3 bases, J lost 5 bases, and 3 bases stayed unmatched.

The J gene is TRBJ1-1, the V gene TRBV27; possible D gene TRBD1, 6 bases. Deletions cut 6 bases from V and 3 bases from J, with 14 bases between. The CDR3 runs to 14 residues. Germline values: CDR1 MNHEY, CDR2 SMNVEV (reference sequence). The CDR3 is CASRSQGKHTEAFF. The CDR3 DNA follows: TGTGCCAGCAGATCACAGGGCAAACACACTGAAGCTTTCTTT.

The genes are TRBV6-4 and TRBJ2-1, with D possibly matching TRBD2 (6 bases). The germline CDR1 and CDR2 sequences are MRHNA and SNTAGT. Trimming stripped 0 bases from V and 8 bases from J, with 14 bases between. The CDR3 covers 15 residues. The CDR3 DNA reads as TGTGCCAGCAGTGACTCTAGCGGTTGGGGCCATGAGCAGTTCTTC. It translates to CASSDSSGWGHEQFF.

The CDR3 loop reads CASSLGRLAGGSTDTQYF. CDR3 nucleotide sequence: TGTGCCAGCAGCTTAGGACGACTAGCGGGAGGGTCCACAGATACGCAGTATTTT. The genes are TRBV7-6 and TRBJ2-3, with 14 bases matching TRBD2. V trimming: 1 base; J trimming: 2 bases; junction bases outside the gene matches: 5. The CDR3 is 18 amino acids. Germline CDR1 is SGHVS and CDR2 is FNYEAQ.

The chain carries TRBV7-8 and TRBJ1-1; 9 bases are shared with TRBD1. The CDR3 spans 14 residues. Trimming cost V 5 bases and J 0 bases; bases outside gene matches: 1. Germline CDR1 is SGHVS and CDR2 is FQNEAQ. CDR3 loop: CASSNRGLNTEAFF. The CDR3 nucleotides read TGTGCCAGCAGCAACAGGGGGCTGAACACTGAAGCTTTCTTT.

The CDR3 coding sequence is TGTGCCAGCGGGGGACAGATCGATGAAAAACTGTTTTTT. Its translation is CASGGQIDEKLFF. The gene calls are TRBV3-1 (or the pseudogene TRBV3-2) and TRBJ1-4; 7 bases map to TRBD1. Germline V lookup: CDR1 LGHDT, CDR2 YNNKEL (reference sequence). The CDR3 covers 13 residues. The ends lost 8 bases at V and 6 bases at J; junction bases unmatched: 6.